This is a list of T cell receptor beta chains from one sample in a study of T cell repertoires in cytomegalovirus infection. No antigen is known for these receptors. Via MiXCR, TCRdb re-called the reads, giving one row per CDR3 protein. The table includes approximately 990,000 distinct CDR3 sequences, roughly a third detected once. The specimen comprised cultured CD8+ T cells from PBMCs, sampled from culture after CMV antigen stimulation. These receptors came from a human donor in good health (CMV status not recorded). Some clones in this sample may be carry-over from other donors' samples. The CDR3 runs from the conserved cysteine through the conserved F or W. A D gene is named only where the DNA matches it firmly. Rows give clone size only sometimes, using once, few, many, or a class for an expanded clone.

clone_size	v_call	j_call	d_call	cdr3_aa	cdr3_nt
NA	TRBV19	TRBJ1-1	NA	CASIGGWNTEAFF	TGTGCCAGCATAGGGGGTTGGAACACTGAAGCTTTCTTT
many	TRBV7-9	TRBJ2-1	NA	CASSRTTSYNEQFF	TGTGCCAGCAGTAGGACAACCTCCTACAATGAGCAGTTCTTC
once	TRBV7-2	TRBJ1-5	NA	CASSPRGGVYQPQHF	TGTGCCAGCAGCCCGAGGGGGGGGGTGTATCAGCCCCAGCATTTT
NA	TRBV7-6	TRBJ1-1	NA	CASNHEAFF	TGTGCCAGCAACCATGAAGCTTTCTTT
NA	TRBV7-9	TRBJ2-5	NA	CAGSLVGLNRLREETQYF	TGTGCCGGCAGCTTAGTGGGGTTAAACAGACTGAGAGAAGAGACCCAGTACTTC
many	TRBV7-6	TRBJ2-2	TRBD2	CASTQEWTSGYAGELFF	TGTGCCAGCACCCAGGAATGGACTAGCGGCTACGCGGGGGAGCTGTTTTTT
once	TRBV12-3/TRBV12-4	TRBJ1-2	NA	CASMGARSYSYTF	TGTGCCAGCATGGGAGCCCGATCCTATAGCTACACCTTC
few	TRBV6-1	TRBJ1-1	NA	CASSSPGPASAEAFF	TGTGCCAGCAGTTCTCCGGGCCCAGCCTCGGCCGAAGCTTTCTTT
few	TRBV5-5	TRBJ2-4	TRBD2	CASSPERGGGGNIQYF	TGTGCCAGCAGCCCGGAGCGGGGGGGAGGTGGTAACATTCAGTACTTC
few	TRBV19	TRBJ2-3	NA	CASSSLSYTDTQYF	TGTGCCAGTAGTTCCCTAAGCTACACAGATACGCAGTATTTT
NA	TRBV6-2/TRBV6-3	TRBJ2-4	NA	CASSYRNIQYF	TGTGCCAGCAGTTACCGAAACATTCAGTACTTC
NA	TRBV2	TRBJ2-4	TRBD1	CASEGTGETIQYF	TGTGCCAGCGAAGGGACAGGAGAAACCATTCAGTACTTC
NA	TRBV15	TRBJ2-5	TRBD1	CATSTDRDTETQYF	TGTGCCACCAGCACGGACAGGGATACAGAGACCCAGTACTTC
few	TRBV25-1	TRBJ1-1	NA	CASSGDWGTEAFF	TGTGCCAGCAGTGGTGACTGGGGCACTGAAGCTTTCTTT
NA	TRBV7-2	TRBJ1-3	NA	CASSLTARSGNTLYF	TGTGCCAGCAGCTTGACGGCCCGCTCTGGAAACACCTTATATTTT